The clone carrying this T cell receptor (beta chain) came up a few times. The antigen remains undetermined. This entry is derived from a study of beta chain features in type 1 diabetes. Study-wide context: Across all samples, approximately 110,000,000 sorted cells were examined.

Every bit of the isolated RNA underwent reverse transcription, so sequencing read expressed TCRB transcripts. The data were produced by immunoSEQ multiplex PCR, yet TCRdb's version contains in-frame clones alone and is incomplete. The data hold 500,000 to 850,000 clones, with over 12% observed a single time. CDR3 length equals 17 residues. V trimming: 0 bases; J trimming: 6 bases; junction bases outside the gene matches: 11. The germline V gene has CDR1 KGHSH and CDR2 LQKENI. Overall study findings and caveats: Among patients, naive, central memory and Treg TCRB repertoires appeared more similar than among healthy donors. In all four CD4+ subsets, TCRB CDR3 length was significantly, moderately reduced in type 1 diabetes.

The clonotype comes from a man between 18 and 29 years old with type 1 diabetes. Material for sequencing was naive CD4+ T cells from blood. This chain uses TRBV18 with TRBJ2-3; 8 nucleotides agree with TRBD1. The CDR3 DNA reads as TGTGCCAGCTCACCACCGGCAGGGGGCGGAAGCAAGGATACGCAGTATTTT. Its translation: CASSPPAGGGSKDTQYF.